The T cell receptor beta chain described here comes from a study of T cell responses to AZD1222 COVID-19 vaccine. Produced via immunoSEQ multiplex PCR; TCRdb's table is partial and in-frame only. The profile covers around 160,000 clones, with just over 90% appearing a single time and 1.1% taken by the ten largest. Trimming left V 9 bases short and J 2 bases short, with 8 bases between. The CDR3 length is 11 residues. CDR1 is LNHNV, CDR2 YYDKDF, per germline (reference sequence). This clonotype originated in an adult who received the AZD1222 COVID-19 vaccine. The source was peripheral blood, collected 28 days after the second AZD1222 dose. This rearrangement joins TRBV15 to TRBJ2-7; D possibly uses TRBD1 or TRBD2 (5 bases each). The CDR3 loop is CATGEPYEQYF. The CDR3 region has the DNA TGTGCCACAGGGGAGCCCTACGAGCAGTACTTC.